The subject of this entry is one T cell receptor (beta chain). Its antigen is currently unknown. The CDR3 runs to 14 residues. Per the germline V gene, CDR1 is SGHRS and CDR2 is YFSETQ. The V and J ends lost 8 bases and 5 bases, in that order; junction bases with no gene match: 4. TCRdb's table, derived via immunoSEQ multiplex PCR, lists solely in-frame clones and lacks some. Among some 80,000 clones listed, 75% to 90% were seen once. This entry is derived from a study of a mutant IDH1 vaccine in newly diagnosed glioma. Turning to the study itself: Standard pretreatment was either radiotherapy, temozolomide, or, for most, radiochemotherapy with temozolomide.

Time point in this sample: week 23, last vaccination. One vaccine dose held 300 ug of mutant IDH1 20-mer peptide and came with topical imiquimod. Astrocytomas found in donors were new, WHO grade 3 or 4, IDH1-mutant and ATRX-lost. The chain links TRBV5-1 to TRBJ2-5, with 15 bases lining up with TRBD2. This receptor was taken from a woman between 45 and 65 years old with glioma. The sample here was PBMCs, taken from a glioma patient whose treatment included an IDH1 peptide vaccine. CDR3 residues: CASGLAGGQETQYF. The DNA for the CDR3 is TGCGCCAGTGGACTAGCGGGAGGGCAGGAGACCCAGTACTTC.